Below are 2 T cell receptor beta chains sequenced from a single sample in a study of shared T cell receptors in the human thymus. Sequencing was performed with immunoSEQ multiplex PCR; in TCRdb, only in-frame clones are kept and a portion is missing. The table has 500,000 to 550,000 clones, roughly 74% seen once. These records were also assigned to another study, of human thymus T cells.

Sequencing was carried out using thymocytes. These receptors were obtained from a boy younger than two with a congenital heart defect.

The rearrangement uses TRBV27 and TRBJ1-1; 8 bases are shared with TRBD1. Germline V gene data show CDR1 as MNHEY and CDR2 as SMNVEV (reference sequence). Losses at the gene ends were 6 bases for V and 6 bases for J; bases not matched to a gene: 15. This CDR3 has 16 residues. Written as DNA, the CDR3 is TGTGCCAGCAGCCACCCCCCGACAGGGGACGGGGCTGAAGCTTTCTTT. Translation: CASSHPPTGDGAEAFF.

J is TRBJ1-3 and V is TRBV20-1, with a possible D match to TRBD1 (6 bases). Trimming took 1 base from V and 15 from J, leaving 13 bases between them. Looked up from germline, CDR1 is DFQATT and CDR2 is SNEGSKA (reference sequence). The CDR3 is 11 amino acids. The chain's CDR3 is CSARGDTTAYF. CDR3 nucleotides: TGCAGTGCTAGAGGGGACACCACGGCATATTTT.